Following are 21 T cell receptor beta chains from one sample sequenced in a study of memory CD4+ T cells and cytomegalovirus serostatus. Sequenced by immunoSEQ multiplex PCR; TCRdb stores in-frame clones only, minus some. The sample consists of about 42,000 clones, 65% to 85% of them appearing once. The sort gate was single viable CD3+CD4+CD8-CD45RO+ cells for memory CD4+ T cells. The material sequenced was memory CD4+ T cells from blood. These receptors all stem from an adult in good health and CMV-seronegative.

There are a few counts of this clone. The CDR3 DNA reads as TGTGCCAGCAGTGCACAGGGTCGATCACCCCTCCACTTT. The encoded protein is CASSAQGRSPLHF. The rearrangement uses TRBV2 and TRBJ1-6, with a tentative D call TRBD1 (6 bases). V lost 4 bases, J lost 10 bases, and 11 bases lay in between. CDR1 SNHLY and CDR2 FYNNEI come from the germline V gene. The CDR3 has 13 residues.

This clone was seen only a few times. CDR3 DNA: TGTGCCAGCAGCTTAGTAGGAAGGACAGGGATCGGGAGCAATCAGCCCCAGCATTTT. Encoded protein: CASSLVGRTGIGSNQPQHF. V and J are TRBV7-8 and TRBJ1-5, with 8 bases fitting TRBD1. V shed 1 base, J shed 1 base, and the junction held 12 bases outside the gene matches. CDR3 length equals 19 residues. CDR1 and CDR2 from the germline V gene are SGHVS and FQNEAQ.

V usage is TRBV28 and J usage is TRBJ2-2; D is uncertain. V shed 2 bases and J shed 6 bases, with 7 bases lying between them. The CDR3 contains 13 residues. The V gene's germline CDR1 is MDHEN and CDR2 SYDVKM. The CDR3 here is CASSLEPAGELFF. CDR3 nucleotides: TGTGCCAGCAGTTTAGAACCCGCCGGGGAGCTGTTTTTT.

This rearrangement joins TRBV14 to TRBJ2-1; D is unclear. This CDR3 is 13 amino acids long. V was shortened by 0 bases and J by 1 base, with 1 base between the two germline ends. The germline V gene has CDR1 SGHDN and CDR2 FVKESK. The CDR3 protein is CASSQDSYNEQFF. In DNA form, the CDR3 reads TGTGCCAGCAGCCAAGATTCCTACAATGAGCAGTTCTTC.

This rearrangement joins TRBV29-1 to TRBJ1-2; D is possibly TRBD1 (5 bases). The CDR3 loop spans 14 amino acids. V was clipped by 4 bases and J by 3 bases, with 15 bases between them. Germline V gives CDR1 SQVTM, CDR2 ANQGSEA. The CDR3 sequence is CSVGFRIGDYGYTF. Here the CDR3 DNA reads TGCAGCGTTGGTTTTCGGATAGGGGACTATGGCTACACCTTC.

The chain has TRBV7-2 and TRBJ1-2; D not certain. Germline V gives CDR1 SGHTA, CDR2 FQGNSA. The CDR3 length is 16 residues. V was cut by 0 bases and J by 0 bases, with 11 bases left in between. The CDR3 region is CASSLARTAANYGYTF. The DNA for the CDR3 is TGTGCCAGCAGCTTAGCCCGCACGGCAGCTAACTATGGCTACACCTTC.

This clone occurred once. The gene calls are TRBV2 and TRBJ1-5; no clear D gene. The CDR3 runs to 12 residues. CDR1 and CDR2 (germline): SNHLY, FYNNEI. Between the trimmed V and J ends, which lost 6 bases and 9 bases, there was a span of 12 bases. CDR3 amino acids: CASREATGPQHF. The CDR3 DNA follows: TGTGCCAGCAGAGAGGCCACCGGGCCCCAGCATTTT.

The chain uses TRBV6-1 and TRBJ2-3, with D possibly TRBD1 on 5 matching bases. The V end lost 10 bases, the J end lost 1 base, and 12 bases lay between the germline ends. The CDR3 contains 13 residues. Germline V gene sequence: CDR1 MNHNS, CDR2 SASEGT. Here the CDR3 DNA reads TGTGCCAACAAAGGGGTAGGCACAGATACGCAGTATTTT. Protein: CANKGVGTDTQYF.

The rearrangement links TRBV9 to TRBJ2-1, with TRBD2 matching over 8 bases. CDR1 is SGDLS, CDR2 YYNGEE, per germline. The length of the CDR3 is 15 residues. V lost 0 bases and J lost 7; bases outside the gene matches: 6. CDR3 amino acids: CASSVAGGAGNEQFF. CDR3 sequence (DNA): TGTGCCAGCAGCGTAGCGGGGGGGGCGGGTAATGAGCAGTTCTTC.

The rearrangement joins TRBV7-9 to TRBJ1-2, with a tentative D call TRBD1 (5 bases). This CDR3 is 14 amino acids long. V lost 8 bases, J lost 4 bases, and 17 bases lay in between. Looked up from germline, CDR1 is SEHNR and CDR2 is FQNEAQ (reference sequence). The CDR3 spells CASGALGGPYGYTF. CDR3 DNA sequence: TGTGCCAGCGGCGCACTGGGGGGTCCCTATGGCTACACCTTC.

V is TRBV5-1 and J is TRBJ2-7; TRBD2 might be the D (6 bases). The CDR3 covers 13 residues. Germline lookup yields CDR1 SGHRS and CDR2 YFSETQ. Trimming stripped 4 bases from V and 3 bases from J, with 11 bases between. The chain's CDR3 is CASSRGDDYEQYF. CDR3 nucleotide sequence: TGCGCCAGCAGCCGCGGGGACGACTACGAGCAGTACTTC.

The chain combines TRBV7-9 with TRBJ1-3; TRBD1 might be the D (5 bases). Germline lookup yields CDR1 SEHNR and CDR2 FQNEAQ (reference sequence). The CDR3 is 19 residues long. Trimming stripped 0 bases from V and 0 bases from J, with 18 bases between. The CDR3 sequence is CASSLAGGYDPLSGNTIYF. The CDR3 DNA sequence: TGTGCCAGCAGCTTAGCGGGGGGTTATGACCCCCTCTCTGGAAACACCATATATTTT.

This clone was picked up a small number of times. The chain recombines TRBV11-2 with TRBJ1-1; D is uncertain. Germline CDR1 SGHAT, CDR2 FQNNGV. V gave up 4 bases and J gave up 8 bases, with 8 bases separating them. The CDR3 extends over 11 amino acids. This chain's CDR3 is CASSSYSEAFF. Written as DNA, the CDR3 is TGTGCCAGCAGCTCGTATTCCGAAGCTTTCTTT.

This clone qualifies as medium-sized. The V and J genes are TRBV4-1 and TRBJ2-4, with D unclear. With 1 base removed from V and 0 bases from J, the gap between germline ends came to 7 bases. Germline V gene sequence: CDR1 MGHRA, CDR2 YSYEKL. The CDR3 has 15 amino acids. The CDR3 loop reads CASSQGILAKNIQYF. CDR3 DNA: TGCGCCAGCAGCCAAGGGATCTTAGCCAAAAACATTCAGTACTTC.

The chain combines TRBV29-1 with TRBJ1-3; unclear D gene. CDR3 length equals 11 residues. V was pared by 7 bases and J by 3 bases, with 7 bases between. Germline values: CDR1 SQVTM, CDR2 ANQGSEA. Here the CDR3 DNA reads TGCAGCGCCCTGGGTGGAAACACCATATATTTT. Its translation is CSALGGNTIYF.

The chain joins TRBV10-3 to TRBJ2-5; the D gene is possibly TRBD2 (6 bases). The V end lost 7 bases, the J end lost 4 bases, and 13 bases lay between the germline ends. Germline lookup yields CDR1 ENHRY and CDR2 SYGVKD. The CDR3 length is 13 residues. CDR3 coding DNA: TGTGCCATCAACCCGGCCGGGGGAGAGACCCAGTACTTC. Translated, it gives CAINPAGGETQYF.

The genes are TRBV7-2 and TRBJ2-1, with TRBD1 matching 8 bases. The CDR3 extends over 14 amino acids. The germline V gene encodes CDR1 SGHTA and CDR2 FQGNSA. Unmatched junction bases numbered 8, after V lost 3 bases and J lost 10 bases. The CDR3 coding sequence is TGTGCCAGCAGCTTTCGGACAGGGTCTCAGGAGCAGTTCTTC. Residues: CASSFRTGSQEQFF.

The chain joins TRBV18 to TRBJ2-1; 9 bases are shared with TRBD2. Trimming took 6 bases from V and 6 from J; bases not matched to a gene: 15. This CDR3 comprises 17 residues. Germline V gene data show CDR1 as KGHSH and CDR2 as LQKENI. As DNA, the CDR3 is TGTGCCAGCTCCCAAGAAATGTTGCGGGGGGGGTTCAATGAGCAGTTCTTC. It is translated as CASSQEMLRGGFNEQFF.

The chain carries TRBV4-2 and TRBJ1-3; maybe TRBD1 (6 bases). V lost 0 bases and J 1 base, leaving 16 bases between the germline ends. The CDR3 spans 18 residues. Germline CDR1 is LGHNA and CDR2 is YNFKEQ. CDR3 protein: CASSQEGRGRGSGNTIYF. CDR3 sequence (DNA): TGTGCCAGCAGCCAAGAGGGTCGAGGCAGGGGATCTGGAAACACCATATATTTT.

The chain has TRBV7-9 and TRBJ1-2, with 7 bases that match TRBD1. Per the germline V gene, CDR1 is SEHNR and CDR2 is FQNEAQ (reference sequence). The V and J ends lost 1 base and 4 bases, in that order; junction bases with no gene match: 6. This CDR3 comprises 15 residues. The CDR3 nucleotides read TGTGCCAGCAGCTTAGAGTCAGGGGGTAGCTATGGCTACACCTTC. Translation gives CASSLESGGSYGYTF.

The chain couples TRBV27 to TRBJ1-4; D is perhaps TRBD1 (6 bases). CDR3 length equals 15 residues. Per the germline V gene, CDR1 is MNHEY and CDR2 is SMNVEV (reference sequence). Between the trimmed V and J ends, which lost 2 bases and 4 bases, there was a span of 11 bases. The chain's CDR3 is CASSLLGTSNEKLFF. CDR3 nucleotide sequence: TGTGCCAGCAGTTTACTGGGGACAAGTAATGAAAAACTGTTTTTT.